This TCR beta chain is from a study of blood T cell repertoires in COVID-19. The CDR3 extends over 15 amino acids. V lost 0 bases to trimming and J lost 5 bases; unmatched junction nucleotides: 4. CDR1 GTSNPN and CDR2 SVGIG come from the germline V gene (reference sequence). In the original workflow: Amplification of reference gene primers provided the estimated nucleated cell counts. Clones were sequenced by immunoSEQ multiplex PCR, and TCRdb holds only the in-frame ones, with some missing. V and J calls and clone size are given by that table; D and trimming were obtained from the DNA. The sample lists 300,000 to 400,000 clones, about nine tenths occurring once.

The sample was peripheral blood. This receptor was taken from a woman in her seventies with COVID-19, enrolled during active disease. The genes are TRBV30 and TRBJ2-2; 9 nucleotides align to TRBD2. For the CDR3, the DNA is TGTGCCTGGAGTGTACCCAGCGGGGGGACCGGGGAGCTGTTTTTT. This gives the protein CAWSVPSGGTGELFF.